This TCR beta chain stems from a study of blood T cells in healthy people across ages. It was with a sample-barcoded 5' primer and a J-beta primer mix that a second PCR of about 6 to 12 cycles was run. Every individual sample yielded 2.5 million or more paired-end reads (each containing CDR3). MiXCR, run by TCRdb on the 5' RACE reads, gives a single entry per CDR3 protein. The sample has approximately 900,000 distinct CDR3 sequences, 45% to 50% seen once. Per germline, CDR1 DFQATT and CDR2 SNEGSKA (reference sequence). The CDR3 sequence is 14 residues long. Trimming took off 2 bases at V and 0 bases at J, with 7 bases between the two ends.

The TCR originated in a man aged 25 to 45 in good health. Sample: blood. The V call is TRBV20-1, the J call TRBJ2-2, with D unresolved. In DNA, the CDR3 is TGCAGTGCTAGACGGCCACCGAACACCGGGGAGCTGTTTTTT. Protein sequence: CSARRPPNTGELFF.